This T cell receptor (beta chain) originates from a study of long-term antiretroviral therapy in people with HIV. With 2 bases clipped from V and 5 bases from J, the junction kept 12 bases outside the gene matches. Germline-derived CDR1 and CDR2 are LGHNA and YSLEER. The CDR3 spans 17 residues. The assay used was immunoSEQ (version v3.0), run at survey level. Repertoires were generated with immunoSEQ multiplex PCR, while TCRdb's copy carries only in-frame clones and drops some. Of 30,000 to 45,000 clones in the sample, 80% are singletons; the top ten hold 4.5% to 6%. Sampling of each donor yielded at least one pre-ART PBMC sample and at least two post-ART PBMC samples.

This sample comprised unsorted PBMCs, obtained 3.4 years after starting antiretroviral therapy. The sequence was obtained from a man aged 25-45 years with HIV. The chain employs TRBV4-3 and TRBJ2-1, with TRBD1 identical over 7 bases. CDR3 loop: CASSQHVDRERNNEQFF. The DNA for the CDR3 is TGCGCCAGCAGCCAACATGTTGACAGGGAACGGAACAATGAGCAGTTCTTC.